This TCR beta chain was found in a study of T cell repertoires in cytomegalovirus infection. Study outcomes and limitations: Dominating the ex vivo response were TCR beta clonotypes that were CMV-specific and HLA-C-restricted.

Of note for this clonotype: Its cognate antigen is unknown.

V lost 1 base and J 3 bases, leaving 12 bases between the germline ends. The length of the CDR3 is 15 residues. The germline CDR1 and CDR2 sequences are SGHAT and FQNNGV. Each CDR3 protein is one row after TCRdb ran MiXCR on the reads. The sample holds approximately 750,000 distinct CDR3 sequences, roughly 36% seen once. The chain recombines TRBV11-2 with TRBJ1-1, with D perhaps matching TRBD1 (5 bases). What was sequenced was PBMCs. The TCR originated in a human donor in good health (CMV status not recorded). Some clones in this sample may be carry-over from other donors' samples. CDR3 residues: CASSLGDVTYTEAFF. Written as DNA, the CDR3 is TGTGCCAGCAGCTTAGGGGACGTTACTTACACTGAAGCTTTCTTT.